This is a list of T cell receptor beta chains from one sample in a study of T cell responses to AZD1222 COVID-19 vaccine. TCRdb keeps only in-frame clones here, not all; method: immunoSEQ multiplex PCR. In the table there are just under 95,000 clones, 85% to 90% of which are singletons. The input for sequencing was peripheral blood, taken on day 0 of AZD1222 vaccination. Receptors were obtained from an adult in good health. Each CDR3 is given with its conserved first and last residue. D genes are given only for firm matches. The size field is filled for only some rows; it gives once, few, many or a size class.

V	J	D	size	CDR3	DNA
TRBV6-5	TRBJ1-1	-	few	CASRQGTTEAFF	TGTGCCAGCAGACAGGGAACCACTGAAGCTTTCTTT
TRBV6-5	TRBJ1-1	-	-	CASSPRRVMNTEAFF	TGTGCCAGCAGTCCCCGGCGGGTGATGAACACTGAAGCTTTCTTT
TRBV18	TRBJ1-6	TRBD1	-	CASSAGQGLLSNNSPLHF	TGTGCCAGCTCGGCGGGACAGGGGCTTCTTTCTAATAATTCACCCCTCCACTTT
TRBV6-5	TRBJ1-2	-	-	CASTSRRAGGYTF	TGTGCCAGCACTTCGAGGAGGGCGGGAGGCTACACCTTC
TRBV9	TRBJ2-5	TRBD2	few	CASSETSGGPRETQYF	TGTGCCAGCAGCGAGACTAGCGGGGGCCCGAGAGAGACCCAGTACTTC
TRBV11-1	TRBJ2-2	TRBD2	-	CASSRQRGENTGELFF	TGTGCCAGCAGCCGCCAGCGGGGAGAAAACACCGGGGAGCTGTTTTTT
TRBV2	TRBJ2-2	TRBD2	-	CASSGGLAGVSTGELFF	TGTGCCAGCAGTGGGGGACTAGCGGGAGTTAGCACCGGGGAGCTGTTTTTT
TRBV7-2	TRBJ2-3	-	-	CASSSQTGWGTDTQYF	TGTGCCAGCAGCTCTCAAACGGGTTGGGGCACAGATACGCAGTATTTT
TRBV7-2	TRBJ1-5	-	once	CASSWTVNSNQPQHF	TGTGCCAGCAGCTGGACAGTAAATAGCAATCAGCCCCAGCATTTT
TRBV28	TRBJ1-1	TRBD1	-	CASGVVDRPNTEAFF	TGTGCCAGCGGGGTTGTGGACAGGCCGAACACTGAAGCTTTCTTT
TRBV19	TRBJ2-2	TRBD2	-	CASSLGTSGTGELFF	TGTGCCAGTAGTTTAGGGACTAGCGGGACCGGGGAGCTGTTTTTT
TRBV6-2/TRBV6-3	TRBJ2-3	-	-	CASSTRTGRADTQYF	TGTGCCAGCAGCACTCGGACAGGGAGGGCAGATACGCAGTATTTT
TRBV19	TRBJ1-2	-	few	CASSPAARYGYTF	TGTGCCAGTAGCCCTGCGGCTAGGTATGGCTACACCTTC
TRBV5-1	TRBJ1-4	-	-	CASSLAFTSDEKLFF	TGCGCCAGCAGCTTGGCCTTCACATCCGATGAAAAACTGTTTTTT
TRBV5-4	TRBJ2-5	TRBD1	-	CASSLPDRGREETQYF	TGTGCCAGCAGCCTCCCAGACAGGGGGCGGGAGGAGACCCAGTACTTC
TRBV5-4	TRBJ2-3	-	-	CASSLLAGRRGDTQYF	TGTGCCAGCAGCTTGTTGGCGGGGAGACGGGGGGATACGCAGTATTTT
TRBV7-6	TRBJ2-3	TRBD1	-	CASSAGTGGTDTQYF	TGTGCCAGCAGCGCCGGGACAGGGGGCACCGATACGCAGTATTTT
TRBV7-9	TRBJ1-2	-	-	CASSLGDRPNYGYTF	TGTGCCAGCAGCTTAGGAGACAGACCTAACTATGGCTACACCTTC
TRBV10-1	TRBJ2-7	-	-	CASSEAGPRVWEQYF	TGCGCCAGCAGTGAGGCGGGGCCCCGTGTGTGGGAGCAGTACTTC
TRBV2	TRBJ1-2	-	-	CASSAQAGYGYTF	TGTGCCAGCAGTGCACAAGCGGGCTATGGCTACACCTTC
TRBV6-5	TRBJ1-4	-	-	CASSRASETNEKLFF	TGTGCCTCAAGCAGGGCCTCAGAAACTAATGAAAAACTGTTTTTT
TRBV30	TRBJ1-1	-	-	CASSGGPEAFF	TGTGCCTCATCGGGGGGACCTGAAGCTTTCTTT
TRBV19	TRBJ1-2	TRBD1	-	CASSIQTGMGGYTF	TGTGCCAGTAGTATCCAGACAGGGATGGGAGGCTACACCTTC
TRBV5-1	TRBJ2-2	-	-	CASSVRENTGELFF	TGCGCCAGCAGCGTGCGGGAGAACACCGGGGAGCTGTTTTTT
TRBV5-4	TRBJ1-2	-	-	CASSPEGPDGYTF	TGTGCCAGCAGCCCGGAGGGTCCAGATGGCTACACCTTC